This T cell receptor (beta chain) comes out of a study of CD8+ T cells in alopecia areata. Following RNA extraction, reverse transcription yielded cDNA that acted as the sequencing template. TCRdb's copy holds only in-frame clones and misses some; the assay was immunoSEQ multiplex PCR. In the table there are roughly 250,000 clones, 67% of which are singletons. V was cut by 0 bases and J by 8 bases, with 4 bases left in between. Germline lookup yields CDR1 DFQATT and CDR2 SNEGSKA (reference sequence). CDR3 length: 11 amino acids. As concerns this clone: The same CDR3 also results from other DNA sequences found in this sample.

This clonotype was obtained from a human donor with alopecia areata. The chain joins TRBV20-1 to TRBJ1-4; D gene uncertain. The sample in question was CD4+ T cells sorted from blood, obtained at week 0. The CDR3 DNA is TGCAGTGCTAGAGATCGCGAAAAACTGTTTTTT. Protein: CSARDREKLFF.